This TCR beta chain originates from a study of T-cell memory formation after mild COVID-19. TCRdb independently ran MiXCR on the 5' RACE reads; one entry per CDR3 protein. The sample holds approximately 480,000 distinct CDR3 sequences; 15% to 20% are singletons and the top ten take roughly an eighth. This TCR came from an adult woman who had mild COVID-19 (a few samples of this study predate the infection). Cell type and time point are not known. Sequenced sample: PBMCs or a T cell subset sorted from them (not recorded which).

CDR3: CASSASGLYEQYF. For the CDR3, the DNA is TGTGCCAGCAGTGCCTCGGGGTTGTACGAGCAGTACTTC. V gene TRBV12-3 or TRBV12-4 combines with J gene TRBJ2-7; perhaps TRBD2 as D (5 bases). The CDR3 covers 13 residues. The V end lost 5 bases, the J end lost 4 bases, and 12 bases lay between the germline ends.